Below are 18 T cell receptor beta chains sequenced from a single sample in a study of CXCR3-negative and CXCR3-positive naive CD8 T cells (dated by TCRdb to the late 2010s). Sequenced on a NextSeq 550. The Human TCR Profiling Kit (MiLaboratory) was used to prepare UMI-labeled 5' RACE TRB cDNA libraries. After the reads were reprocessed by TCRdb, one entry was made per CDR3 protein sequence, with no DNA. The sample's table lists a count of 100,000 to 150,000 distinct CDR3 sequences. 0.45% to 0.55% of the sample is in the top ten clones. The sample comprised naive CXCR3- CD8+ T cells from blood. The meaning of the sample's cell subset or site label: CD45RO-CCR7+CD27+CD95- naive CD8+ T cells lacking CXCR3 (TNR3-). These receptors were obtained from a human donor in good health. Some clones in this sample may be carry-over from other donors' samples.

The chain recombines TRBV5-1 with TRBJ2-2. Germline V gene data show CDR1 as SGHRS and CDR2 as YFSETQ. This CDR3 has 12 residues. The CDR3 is CASRQNTGELFF.

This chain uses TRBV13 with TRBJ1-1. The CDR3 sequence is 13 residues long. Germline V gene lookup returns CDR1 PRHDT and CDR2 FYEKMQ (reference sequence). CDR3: CASSTGRGTEAFF.

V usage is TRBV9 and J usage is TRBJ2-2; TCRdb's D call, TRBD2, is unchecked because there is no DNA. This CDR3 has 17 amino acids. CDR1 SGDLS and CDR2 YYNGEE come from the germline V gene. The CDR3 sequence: CASSDPVTSWNTGELFF.

The CDR3 loop reads CASSLKEGGAYGYTF. This chain connects TRBV12-3 or TRBV12-4 to TRBJ1-2; TCRdb's D call of TRBD1 is untestable without DNA. The CDR3 covers 15 residues.

The CDR3 loop reads CASSLGGGIAEQFF. The genes are TRBV7-3 and TRBJ2-1; TCRdb designates TRBD1, a call that cannot be tested without DNA. CDR1 and CDR2 from the germline V gene are SGHTA and FQGTGA. The CDR3 runs to 14 residues.

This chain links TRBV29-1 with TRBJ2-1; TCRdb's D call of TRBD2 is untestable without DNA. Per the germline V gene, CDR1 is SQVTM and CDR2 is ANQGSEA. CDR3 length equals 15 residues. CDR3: CSVEGFLAEYNEQFF.

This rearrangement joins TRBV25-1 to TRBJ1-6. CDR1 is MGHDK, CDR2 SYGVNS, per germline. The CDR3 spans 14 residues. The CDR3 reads CASSAPGRPFPLHF.

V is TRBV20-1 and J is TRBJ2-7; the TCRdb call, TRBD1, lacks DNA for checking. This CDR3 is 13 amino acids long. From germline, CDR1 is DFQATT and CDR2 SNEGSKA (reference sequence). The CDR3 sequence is CSAQGVRRYEQYF.

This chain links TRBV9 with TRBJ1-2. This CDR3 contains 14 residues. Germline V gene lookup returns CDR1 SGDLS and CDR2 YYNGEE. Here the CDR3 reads CASSEKGERYGYTF.

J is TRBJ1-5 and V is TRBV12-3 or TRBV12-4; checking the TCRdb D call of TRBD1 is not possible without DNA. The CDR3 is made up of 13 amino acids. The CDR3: CASRPGANQPQHF.

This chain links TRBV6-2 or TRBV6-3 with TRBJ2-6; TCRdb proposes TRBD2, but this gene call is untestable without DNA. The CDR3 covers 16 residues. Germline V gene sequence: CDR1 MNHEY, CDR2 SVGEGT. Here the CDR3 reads CASHSGGPSGANVLTF.

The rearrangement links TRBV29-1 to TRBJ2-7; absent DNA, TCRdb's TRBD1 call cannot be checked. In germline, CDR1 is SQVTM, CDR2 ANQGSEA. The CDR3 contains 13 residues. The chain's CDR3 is CSVEGRGRNEQYF.

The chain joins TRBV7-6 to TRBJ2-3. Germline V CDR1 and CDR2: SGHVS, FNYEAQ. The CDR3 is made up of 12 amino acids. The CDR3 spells CASSSIGDTQYF.

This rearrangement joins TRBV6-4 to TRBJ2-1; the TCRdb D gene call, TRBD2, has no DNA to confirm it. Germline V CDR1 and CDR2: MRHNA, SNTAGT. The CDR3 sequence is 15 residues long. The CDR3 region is CASSKTSGVSNEQFF.

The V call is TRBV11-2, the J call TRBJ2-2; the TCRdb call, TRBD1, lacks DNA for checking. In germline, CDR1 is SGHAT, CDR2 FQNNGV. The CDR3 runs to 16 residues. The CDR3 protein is CASSSPRTARTGELFF.

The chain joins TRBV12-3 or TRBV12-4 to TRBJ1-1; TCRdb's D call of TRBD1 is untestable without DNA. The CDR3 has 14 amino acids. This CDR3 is CASSLSQGLTEAFF.

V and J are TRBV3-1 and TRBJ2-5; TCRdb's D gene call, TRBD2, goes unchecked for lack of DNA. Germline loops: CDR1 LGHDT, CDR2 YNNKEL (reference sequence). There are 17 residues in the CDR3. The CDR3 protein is CASSQEGTSGGQETQYF.

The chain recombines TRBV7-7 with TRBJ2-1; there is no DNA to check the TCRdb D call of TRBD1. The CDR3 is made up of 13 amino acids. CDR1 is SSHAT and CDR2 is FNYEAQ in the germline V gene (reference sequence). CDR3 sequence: CASSFEGANEQFF.